The 24 T cell receptor beta chains listed next were all sequenced from one sample in a study of tumor-infiltrating lymphocytes in primary liver carcinoma. Starting from 500 ng of total RNA, TCR beta cDNA was produced with a primer in the constant region. Modified slightly, ARM-PCR produced TCR beta libraries over three nested multiplex PCR rounds. Running 10 cycles apiece, the first two PCR rounds relied on TRBV1-TRBV30 forward primers together with a C-beta reverse primer. One entry per CDR3 protein, called by TCRdb with MiXCR from the multiplex PCR reads. The table lists a few hundred thousand distinct CDR3 sequences, roughly 60% of them singletons. Out of unsorted whole blood came the blood RNA, and germline DNA was extracted as well. The sequencing input was peripheral blood. These receptors came from a woman aged 25 to 39 with primary liver carcinoma and hepatitis B virus infection.

The chain combines TRBV29-1 with TRBJ2-7, with TRBD2 identical over 9 bases. The CDR3 has 13 residues. Germline CDR1 reads SQVTM; CDR2 reads ANQGSEA. The CDR3 DNA is TGCGGCGCCCGGCTAGCGGGGATCTACGAGCAGTACTTC. It yields the protein CGARLAGIYEQYF.

The rearrangement uses TRBV5-4 and TRBJ2-1; D gene uncertain. The better agreement between TRBJ2-7 and the DNA end casts doubt on the J call. This CDR3 has 13 amino acids. From germline, CDR1 is SGHNT and CDR2 YYREEE (reference sequence). The CDR3 sequence is CASRTTRNNEQYF. CDR3 sequence (DNA): TGTGCCAGCAGGACGACTCGAAACAATGAGCAGTACTTC.

Comments on this clonotype: This may stem from a read error, because a much larger clone lies one nucleotide away. The rearrangement links TRBV12-3 or TRBV12-4 to TRBJ2-3; TRBD1 might be the D (6 bases). Trimming took off 6 bases at V and 1 base at J, with 11 bases between the two ends. CDR3 length: 14 residues. The CDR3 spells CASRQGRRTDTQYF. In DNA form, the CDR3 reads TGTGCCAGCAGACAGGGACGGCGCACAGATACGCAGTATTTT.

Of note for this clonotype: As the CDR3 is not closed by the conserved phenylalanine or tryptophan, this likely results from a read error. The J gene is TRBJ2-7, the V gene TRBV6-2 or TRBV6-3; unclear D gene. This CDR3 is 13 amino acids long. Trimming stripped 6 bases from V and 5 bases from J, with 14 bases between. CDR1 is MNHEY and CDR2 is SVGEGT in the germline V gene. CDR3 loop: CASRQGGRDEQYI. For the CDR3, the DNA is TGTGCCAGCAGACAAGGCGGACGAGACGAGCAGTACATC.

As to this clonotype: An end of the junction differs from the germline gene, which may be a read error. The chain employs TRBV11-2 and TRBJ1-1; no firm D call. This CDR3 spans 14 amino acids. In germline, CDR1 is SGHAT, CDR2 FQNNGV. CDR3 in DNA: TGTGCCAGCAGCTTAGAGGGCGGGGTCACTGAGGCTTTATTT. Protein sequence: CASSLEGGVTEALF.

This chain links TRBV2 with TRBJ2-5, with D perhaps matching TRBD1 or TRBD2 (6 bases each). Trimming pared 4 bases from V and 3 bases from J, leaving 12 bases between. Germline CDR1 SNHLY, CDR2 FYNNEI. CDR3 length: 14 residues. The CDR3 region is CASSVGGLEETQYF. In DNA form, the CDR3 reads TGTGCCAGCAGTGTAGGGGGGCTAGAAGAGACCCAGTACTTC.

The table lists this clonotype with many counts. This chain joins TRBV4-2 and TRBJ2-5; TRBD2 matches at 7 bases. Germline V gene lookup returns CDR1 LGHNA and CDR2 YNFKEQ. The CDR3 is 18 residues long. V gave up 0 bases and J gave up 4 bases; unmatched junction bases: 14. Here the CDR3 DNA reads TGTGCCAGCAGCCAAGAAGTCGGCTGGGGGGGACCTGGAGAGACCCAGTACTTC. It translates to CASSQEVGWGGPGETQYF.

A remark on this clonotype: A clone one base away is much larger, so this may be a read error. The V and J genes are TRBV12-3 or TRBV12-4 and TRBJ2-1; 10 nucleotides line up with TRBD2. The CDR3 has 15 amino acids. For the CDR3, the DNA is TGTGCCAGCAACCCCTCGGGGACTAGCGTCAATAAGCAGTTCTTC. Its protein product is CASNPSGTSVNKQFF.

As to this clonotype: This may arise from a read error, as a much more abundant clone is one base away. This sequence joins TRBV6-5 and TRBJ2-7; possibly TRBD1 or TRBD2 for D (7 bases each). Germline V gene sequence: CDR1 MNHEY, CDR2 SVGAGI. The CDR3 extends over 15 amino acids. This CDR3 is CDSSYSPGGDYEQYF. CDR3 bases: TGTGACAGCAGTTACTCCCCAGGGGGGGACTACGAGCAGTACTTC.

This clonotype was seen many times. The chain links TRBV6-5 to TRBJ2-5; 10 bases align to TRBD2. With V trimmed by 5 bases and J by 4 bases, 7 bases remained unmatched. This CDR3 comprises 15 residues. CDR1 is MNHEY and CDR2 is SVGAGI in the germline V gene. The CDR3 loop is CASSTLRLAGETQYF. CDR3 coding DNA: TGTGCCAGCAGTACACTCAGACTAGCGGGAGAGACCCAGTACTTC.

Notes on this clonotype: This may be a read error: a much more frequent sequence differs by one nucleotide. Likely a read error: the CDR3 ends without its conserved phenylalanine or tryptophan. The chain carries TRBV29-1 and TRBJ2-1, with 8 nucleotides matching TRBD2. The CDR3 contains 13 residues. Germline assignment: CDR1 SQVTM and CDR2 ANQGSEA. V shed 6 bases and J 5 bases; nucleotides not matched to a gene: 6. CDR3 DNA: TGCAGCGTGCGTGGGCGGGAGGACAATGAGCAGTTCTCC. Protein product: CSVRGREDNEQFS.

This clonotype was counted a few times. The gene calls are TRBV30 and TRBJ2-5, with TRBD1 matching over 7 bases. This CDR3 has 14 amino acids. Germline V gene data show CDR1 as GTSNPN and CDR2 as SVGIG (reference sequence). With V trimmed by 0 bases and J by 4 bases, 5 bases remained unmatched. CDR3 in amino acids: CAWSVQNRGETQYF. The CDR3 nucleotides are TGTGCCTGGAGTGTACAGAACAGGGGAGAGACCCAGTACTTC.

The chain employs TRBV28 and TRBJ1-2, with D hard to call. Germline CDR1 MDHEN, CDR2 SYDVKM. Trimming pared 2 bases from V and 2 bases from J, leaving 9 bases between. The CDR3 is made up of 14 amino acids. The CDR3 region has the DNA TGTGCCAGCAGTTTAAGGACGGTAAACTATGGCTACACCTTC. It encodes CASSLRTVNYGYTF.

This clonotype was recorded at least ten times. This sequence joins TRBV11-2 and TRBJ1-3; possibly TRBD1 for D (5 bases). The ends were cut back, 1 base at V and 3 bases at J, with 13 bases in the middle. The CDR3 is 16 residues long. CDR1 and CDR2 from the germline V gene are SGHAT and FQNNGV. The CDR3 region has the DNA TGTGCCAGCAGCTTAGCGAGACAGAGACTTGGAAACACCATATATTTT. Translation: CASSLARQRLGNTIYF.

The chain carries TRBV5-5 and TRBJ1-1; unclear D gene. This CDR3 is built from 15 residues. The germline V gene encodes CDR1 SGHKS and CDR2 YYEKEE (reference sequence). V lost 0 bases, J lost 3 bases, and 12 bases lay in between. The CDR3 DNA follows: TGTGCCAGCAGCTTGGGAGTGGTATCGGACACTGAAGCTTTCTTT. This gives the protein CASSLGVVSDTEAFF.

As regards this clonotype: One end of the junction varies from germline; a read error may be responsible. This chain links TRBV6-2 or TRBV6-3 with TRBJ2-4, with 7 positions matching TRBD2. This CDR3 has 19 residues. CDR1 is MNHEY, CDR2 SVGEGT, per germline. CDR3 DNA: TGTACCAGCCAGCGAGCGGGATATGACAATGTTCTAGCCAAAAACATTCAGTACTTC. Translating gives CTSQRAGYDNVLAKNIQYF.

V usage is TRBV14 and J usage is TRBJ1-2, with unresolved D. The CDR3 extends over 12 amino acids. In germline, CDR1 is SGHDN, CDR2 FVKESK. With 8 bases removed from V and 4 bases from J, the gap between germline ends came to 11 bases. The CDR3 here is CASGRAGYGYTF. Written as DNA, the CDR3 is TGTGCCAGCGGAAGAGCTGGCTATGGCTACACCTTC.

This clonotype has a count of ten or more. The chain recombines TRBV5-8 with TRBJ2-1; TRBD1 agrees at 10 bases. The germline gives CDR1 SGHTS, CDR2 YDEGEE. The CDR3 is 15 residues long. Losses at the gene ends were 2 bases for V and 5 bases for J; bases not matched to a gene: 4. The CDR3 region has the DNA TGTGCCAGCAGCTTTATGGGACAGGGGAACAATGAGCAGTTCTTC. It yields the protein CASSFMGQGNNEQFF. Filled out from reference TRBV5-8 and TRBJ2-1, the complete variable domain reads EAGVTQSPTHLIKTRGQQATLRCSPISGHTSVYWYQQALGLGLQFLLWYDEGEERNRGNFPPRFSGRQFPNYSSELNVNALELEDSALYLCASSFMGQGNNEQFFGPGTRLTVL.

As regards this clonotype: This sequence may be a read error, since a much larger clone differs from it by one base. The conserved closing phenylalanine or tryptophan is absent in this CDR3, likely reflecting a read error. The chain uses TRBV6-2 or TRBV6-3 and TRBJ2-1, with D uncertain. The germline V gene has CDR1 MNHEY and CDR2 SVGEGT. Trimming took off 0 bases at V and 5 bases at J, with 11 bases between the two ends. The CDR3 contains 15 residues. The CDR3 sequence: CASSYSIAEDNEQFS. CDR3 DNA sequence: TGTGCCAGCAGTTACTCTATAGCCGAAGACAATGAGCAGTTCTCC.

Worth noting for this clonotype: This may stem from a read error, because a much larger clone lies one nucleotide away. The CDR3 coding sequence is TGTGCCAGCCAGCAGGGAACCTACGAGCAGTACTTC. Translating gives CASQQGTYEQYF. The chain joins TRBV28 to TRBJ2-7, with D possibly matching TRBD1 (5 bases). The CDR3 runs to 12 residues. Trimming took 8 bases from V and 2 from J, leaving 10 bases between them. Germline CDR1 reads MDHEN; CDR2 reads SYDVKM.

V gene TRBV6-2 or TRBV6-3 combines with J gene TRBJ1-5; TRBD1 might be the D (5 bases). In germline, CDR1 is MNHEY, CDR2 SVGEGT. The CDR3 is 14 residues long. V dropped 6 bases and J dropped 3 bases, with 12 bases sitting between them. CDR3 DNA: TGTGCCAGCAGACCTCCAGGGTACAATCAGCCCCAGCATTTT. Amino acids: CASRPPGYNQPQHF.

In regard to this clonotype: Given the absence of the conserved phenylalanine or tryptophan at the CDR3 end, a read error is likely. V usage is TRBV11-2 and J usage is TRBJ2-2; D unresolved. The CDR3 totals 12 residues. CDR1 and CDR2 (germline): SGHAT, FQNNGV. In DNA, the CDR3 is TGCACCAGCAGCCGGTTGTCCGGGGAGCTGTTTCTT. Protein product: CTSSRLSGELFL.

This clonotype was detected ten times or more. The chain links TRBV29-1 to TRBJ1-3, with D tentatively TRBD1 (5 bases). The CDR3 consists of 12 residues. Germline V CDR1 and CDR2: SQVTM, ANQGSEA. Trimming cost V 4 bases and J 4 bases, with 8 bases left between them. The CDR3 loop reads CSVAGWGNTIYF. The CDR3 nucleotides are TGCAGCGTTGCAGGGTGGGGAAACACCATATATTTT.

The rearrangement links TRBV5-6 to TRBJ1-3; 7 nucleotides match TRBD1. This CDR3 is 14 amino acids long. After removal of 7 bases from V and 4 bases from J, the junction contained 8 bases not matched to a gene. Germline V gene lookup returns CDR1 SGHDT and CDR2 YYEEEE. The CDR3 is CASGGQPKGNTIYF. CDR3 coding DNA: TGTGCCAGCGGGGGACAGCCTAAAGGAAACACCATATATTTT.